This entry lists 17 T cell receptor beta chains sequenced from one sample in a study of radiotherapy plus CTLA-4 blockade in lung cancer. TCRdb's table, derived via immunoSEQ multiplex PCR, lists solely in-frame clones and lacks some. Of roughly 92,000 clones listed, about 86% are singletons. The starting material was peripheral blood, obtained from a patient treated with radiotherapy plus ipilimumab. The receptors were sampled from a human donor with non-small cell lung cancer who had a partial response to radiotherapy plus ipilimumab.

This chain connects TRBV18 to TRBJ2-1, with TRBD2 matching 7 bases. This CDR3 is built from 14 residues. With 5 bases clipped from V and 4 bases from J, the junction kept 5 bases outside the gene matches. The germline V gene has CDR1 KGHSH and CDR2 LQKENI. The CDR3 nucleotides are TGTGCCAGCTCAAGTAGCGGGTCGTACAATGAGCAGTTCTTC. Encoded protein: CASSSSGSYNEQFF.

The V and J genes are TRBV7-2 and TRBJ2-1, with D perhaps TRBD1 (6 bases). Trimming cost V 4 bases and J 10 bases, with 20 bases left between them. Germline V CDR1 and CDR2: SGHTA, FQGNSA. The CDR3 covers 15 residues. The CDR3 here is CASSSQNQQGMEQFF. In DNA form, the CDR3 reads TGTGCCAGCAGCTCCCAGAACCAACAGGGTATGGAGCAGTTCTTC.

CDR3 in amino acids: CASSQDSLAGGLNEQFF. The CDR3 coding sequence is TGCGCCAGCAGCCAAGATTCCCTAGCGGGAGGTCTCAATGAGCAGTTCTTC. This sequence joins TRBV4-3 and TRBJ2-1, with 11 bases identical to TRBD2. The CDR3 covers 17 residues. Trimming cost V 0 bases and J 6 bases; bases outside gene matches: 7. Looked up from germline, CDR1 is LGHNA and CDR2 is YSLEER.

This clone was recorded a few times. The CDR3 nucleotides are TGTGCCAGCAGTCATGCCGGGACAGGGGCCAATCAGCCCCAGCATTTT. Its protein product is CASSHAGTGANQPQHF. The rearrangement joins TRBV5-5 to TRBJ1-5; 10 bases line up with TRBD1. The junction had 8 bases not matched to a gene; V was cut back by 5 bases and J by 3 bases. CDR1 is SGHKS and CDR2 is YYEKEE in the germline V gene (reference sequence). The CDR3 has 16 amino acids.

The chain carries TRBV5-1 and TRBJ2-2; no clear D. The CDR3 runs 15 residues. V was trimmed by 0 bases and J by 0 bases, leaving 6 bases between them. CDR1 is SGHRS, CDR2 YFSETQ, per germline. CDR3 region: CASSLGRANTGELFF. DNA of the CDR3: TGCGCCAGCAGCTTGGGTCGGGCGAACACCGGGGAGCTGTTTTTT. Drawing the rest from reference TRBV5-1 and TRBJ2-2, the complete variable domain is KAGVTQTPRYLIKTRGQQVTLSCSPISGHRSVSWYQQTPGQGLQFLFEYFSETQRNKGNFPGRFSGRQFSNSRSEMNVSTLELGDSALYLCASSLGRANTGELFFGEGSRLTVL.

CDR3 in amino acids: CASSFGQGGGSTGELFF. For the CDR3, the DNA is TGTGCCAGCAGCTTCGGACAGGGAGGGGGTAGCACCGGGGAGCTGTTTTTT. J is TRBJ2-2 and V is TRBV7-9, with a possible D match to TRBD1 (8 bases). This CDR3 is built from 17 residues. V lost 3 bases, J lost 4 bases, and 18 bases lay in between. Germline CDR1 and CDR2: SEHNR and FQNEAQ (reference sequence).

The CDR3 loop reads CASSLRGQPNEKLFF. DNA of the CDR3: TGTGCCAGCAGCTTACGGGGACAGCCTAATGAAAAACTGTTTTTT. The V call is TRBV7-9, the J call TRBJ1-4, with 7 nucleotides matching TRBD1. V lost 2 bases and J lost 3; bases outside the gene matches: 3. Germline values: CDR1 SEHNR, CDR2 FQNEAQ (reference sequence). This CDR3 comprises 15 residues. Full variable domain (remainder filled in from reference TRBV7-9 and TRBJ1-4): DTGVSQNPRHKITKRGQNVTFRCDPISEHNRLYWYRQTLGQGPEFLTYFQNEAQLEKSRLLSDRFSAERPKGSFSTLEIQRTEQGDSAMYLCASSLRGQPNEKLFFGSGTQLSVL.

This chain connects TRBV7-8 to TRBJ1-5; the D is unclear. V was cut by 4 bases and J by 2 bases, with 15 bases left in between. CDR3 length: 16 residues. From germline, CDR1 is SGHVS and CDR2 FQNEAQ. The CDR3 is CASSSRLEAGNQPQHF. The CDR3 DNA follows: TGTGCCAGCAGCTCCAGACTGGAGGCGGGCAATCAGCCCCAGCATTTT.

This clone was recorded once. This chain links TRBV5-6 with TRBJ1-1, with D possibly matching TRBD1 (6 bases). CDR3 length: 16 residues. V was pared by 4 bases and J by 4 bases, with 20 bases between. CDR1 and CDR2 (germline): SGHDT, YYEEEE. The CDR3, as DNA: TGTGCCAGCAGCGCCCTGGGGGGGCTTCGTGGCACTGAAGCTTTCTTT. Its translation is CASSALGGLRGTEAFF. Full variable domain (rest looked up from reference TRBV5-6 and TRBJ1-1): DAGVTQSPTHLIKTRGQQVTLRCSPKSGHDTVSWYQQALGQGPQFIFQYYEEEERQRGNFPDRFSGHQFPNYSSELNVNALLLGDSALYLCASSALGGLRGTEAFFGQGTRLTVV.

This chain links TRBV28 with TRBJ2-7; 7 bases map to TRBD2. With 9 bases clipped from V and 0 bases from J, the junction kept 11 bases outside the gene matches. The CDR3 loop spans 15 amino acids. The germline V gene has CDR1 MDHEN and CDR2 SYDVKM. The DNA for the CDR3 is TGTGCCAGTACCTGGGGGGGTTCAACCTCCTACGAGCAGTACTTC. It codes for CASTWGGSTSYEQYF.

V is TRBV7-8 and J is TRBJ1-2, with 8 bases identical to TRBD1. CDR3 length: 13 amino acids. The J segment lost 8 bases and the V segment lost 5 bases, leaving 7 bases of the junction unmatched. Germline loops: CDR1 SGHVS, CDR2 FQNEAQ. This chain's CDR3 is CASSEDRVGGYTF. DNA for the CDR3: TGTGCCAGCAGCGAGGACAGGGTTGGCGGCTACACCTTC.

Here the CDR3 reads CASSHRQGNYGYTF. The CDR3 region has the DNA TGTGCCAGCAGCCACCGACAGGGAAACTATGGCTACACCTTC. The chain is built from TRBV14 and TRBJ1-2; 7 nucleotides match TRBD1. The CDR3 sequence is 14 residues long. The germline V gene has CDR1 SGHDN and CDR2 FVKESK. The V and J ends lost 3 bases and 2 bases, in that order; junction bases with no gene match: 3.

The chain recombines TRBV28 with TRBJ2-3, with 8 bases matching TRBD1. This CDR3 is 15 amino acids long. The trim removed 6 bases at V and 1 base at J, leaving 6 bases unmatched. CDR1 and CDR2 from the germline V gene are MDHEN and SYDVKM. The CDR3 DNA is TGTGCCAGCAGCCTCGTGGGACAGGGCACAGATACGCAGTATTTT. This encodes CASSLVGQGTDTQYF.

V usage is TRBV4-1 and J usage is TRBJ1-6; perhaps TRBD1 as D (5 bases). The V gene's germline CDR1 is MGHRA and CDR2 YSYEKL. Trimming stripped 4 bases from V and 0 bases from J, with 13 bases between. This CDR3 has 17 amino acids. The CDR3 DNA sequence: TGCGCCAGCAGCCCCGGCAGGGCGAGCTCCTATAATTCACCCCTCCACTTT. Encoded protein: CASSPGRASSYNSPLHF.

This clone was detected only once. The V gene is TRBV6-6, the J gene TRBJ2-7; D ambiguous. The CDR3 loop spans 12 amino acids. The V gene lost 8 bases and the J gene lost 6 bases, with 14 bases spanning the gap. Germline CDR1 and CDR2: MNHNY and SVGAGI (reference sequence). The CDR3 nucleotides are TGTGCCAGCGCCGGAGAGATTCCCGAGCAGTACTTC. As protein: CASAGEIPEQYF.

V usage is TRBV2 and J usage is TRBJ1-1; D uncertain. Per the germline V gene, CDR1 is SNHLY and CDR2 is FYNNEI. The CDR3 runs 17 residues. Trimming removed 4 bases from V and 0 bases from J, with 18 bases in between. In nucleotides, the CDR3 is TGTGCCAGCAGTGCTTCGGGTAATAGACGAGTGAACACTGAAGCTTTCTTT. Its protein is CASSASGNRRVNTEAFF.

This clone was counted at least ten times. The rearrangement joins TRBV4-1 to TRBJ1-3; D is perhaps TRBD1 (5 bases). This CDR3 has 17 residues. The germline V and J ends were trimmed by 4 bases and 0 bases, with 16 bases remaining between them. Germline lookup yields CDR1 MGHRA and CDR2 YSYEKL. CDR3 sequence reads: CASSPGGVLTSGNTIYF. The CDR3 nucleotides read TGCGCCAGCAGCCCGGGGGGGGTCTTAACCTCTGGAAACACCATATATTTT.